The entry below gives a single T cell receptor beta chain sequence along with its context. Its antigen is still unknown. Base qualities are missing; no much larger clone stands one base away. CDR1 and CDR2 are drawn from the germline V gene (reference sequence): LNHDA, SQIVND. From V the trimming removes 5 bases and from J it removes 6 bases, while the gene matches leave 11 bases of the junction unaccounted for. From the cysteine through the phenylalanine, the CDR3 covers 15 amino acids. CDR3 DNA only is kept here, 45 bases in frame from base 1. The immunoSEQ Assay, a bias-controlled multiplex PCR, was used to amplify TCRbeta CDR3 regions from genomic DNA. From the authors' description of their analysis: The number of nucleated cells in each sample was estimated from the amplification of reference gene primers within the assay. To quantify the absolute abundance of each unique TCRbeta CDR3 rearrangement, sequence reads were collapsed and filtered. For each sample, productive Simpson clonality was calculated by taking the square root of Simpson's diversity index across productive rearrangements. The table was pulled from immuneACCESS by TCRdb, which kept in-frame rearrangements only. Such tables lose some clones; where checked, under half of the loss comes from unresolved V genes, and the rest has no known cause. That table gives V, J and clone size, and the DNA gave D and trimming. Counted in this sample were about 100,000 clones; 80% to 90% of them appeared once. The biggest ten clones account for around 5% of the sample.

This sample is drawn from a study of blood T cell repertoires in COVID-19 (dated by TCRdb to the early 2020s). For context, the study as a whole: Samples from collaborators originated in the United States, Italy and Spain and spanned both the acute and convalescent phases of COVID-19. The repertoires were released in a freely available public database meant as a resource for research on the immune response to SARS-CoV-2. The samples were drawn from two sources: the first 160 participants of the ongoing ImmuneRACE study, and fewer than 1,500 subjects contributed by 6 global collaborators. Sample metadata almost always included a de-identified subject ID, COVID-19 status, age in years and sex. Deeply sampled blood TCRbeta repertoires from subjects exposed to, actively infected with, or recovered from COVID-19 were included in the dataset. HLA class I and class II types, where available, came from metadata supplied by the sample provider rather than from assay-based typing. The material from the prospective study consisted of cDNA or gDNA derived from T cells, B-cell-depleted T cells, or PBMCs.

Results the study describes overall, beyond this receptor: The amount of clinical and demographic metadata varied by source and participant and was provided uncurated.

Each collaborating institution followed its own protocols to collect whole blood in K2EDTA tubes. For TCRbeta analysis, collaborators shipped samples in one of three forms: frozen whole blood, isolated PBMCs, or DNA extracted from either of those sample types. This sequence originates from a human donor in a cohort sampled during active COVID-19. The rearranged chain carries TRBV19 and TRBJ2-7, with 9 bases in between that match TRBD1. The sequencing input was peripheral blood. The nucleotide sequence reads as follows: TGTGCCAGTAGTCATATTTCGGACAGGGGATTCGAGCAGTACTTC. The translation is CASSHISDRGFEQYF.